This is a list of T cell receptor beta chains from one sample in a study of Graves' ophthalmopathy and Graves' hyperthyroidism. MiXCR, run by TCRdb on the multiplex PCR reads, gives a single entry per CDR3 protein. This repertoire shows some 200,000 distinct CDR3 sequences, 25% to 30% found once; its top ten account for 8.5% to 9.5%. The sequencing sample was made of peripheral blood. All receptors derive from a man aged 50-59 years with Graves' ophthalmopathy. Each CDR3 is given with its conserved first and last residue. Each record gives: J gene, V gene, CDR3 protein.

>TRBJ1-1|TRBV29-1
CSVAIQPAMNTEAFF
>TRBJ2-5|TRBV4-3
CASSQDLGQGGETQYF
>TRBJ2-7|TRBV7-2
CASSLVSARTYEQYF
>TRBJ1-1|TRBV3-1
CASSQDLGGAFF
>TRBJ2-7|TRBV28
CASSGTPGYEQYF
>TRBJ2-5|TRBV4-1
CASSLFVGTSETQYF
>TRBJ1-1|TRBV28
CASSPPGRGSEAFF
>TRBJ1-1|TRBV12-3/TRBV12-4
CASSLSRGPSVNTEAFF
>TRBJ2-5|TRBV6-2/TRBV6-3
CASRDRGMAETQYF
>TRBJ2-7|TRBV5-1
CASSHGDYNYEQYF
>TRBJ1-6|TRBV20-1
CSARGAGSYNSPLHF
>TRBJ2-7|TRBV6-5
CASSYSGLAGSYEQYF
>TRBJ2-7|TRBV28
CASSLPLAGGTYEQYF
>TRBJ2-2|TRBV7-9
CASSIVAEPYTGELFF
>TRBJ2-7|TRBV6-2/TRBV6-3
CASSPHGGSYEQYF
>TRBJ2-5|TRBV12-5
CASGLIPQNQETQYF
>TRBJ2-7|TRBV2
CASSGSGAYEQYF
>TRBJ2-7|TRBV6-1
CASSELAGFQWTYEQYF
>TRBJ1-5|TRBV6-2/TRBV6-3
CASRQTGGRAQHF
>TRBJ1-2|TRBV6-2/TRBV6-3
CASSPLYKAAISNYGYTF
>TRBJ2-2|TRBV7-6
CASSHQSGTANTGELFF
>TRBJ2-5|TRBV6-1
CASSELGVGTQYF
>TRBJ1-4|TRBV24-1
CATTLRGAEEKLFF
>TRBJ1-1|TRBV28
CASSSGAVMMNTEAFF
>TRBJ2-7|TRBV12-3/TRBV12-4
CASSFADSYEQYF
>TRBJ2-5|TRBV18
CASSPIRDRGTQYF
>TRBJ2-2|TRBV24-1
CATSDSAIRNTGELFF
>TRBJ1-3|TRBV7-2
CASSLKAGLRNTIYF
>TRBJ2-5|TRBV20-1
CSARDQETQYF
>TRBJ2-7|TRBV6-1
CASSVTGAEQYF
>TRBJ1-1|TRBV5-8
CASSLAPTRGEAFF
>TRBJ2-7|TRBV7-2
CASSSWGGDEQYF
>TRBJ1-5|TRBV6-1
CASWGDGRENQPQHF
>TRBJ2-7|TRBV28
CASSSSGWAAVSYEQYF
>TRBJ2-4|TRBV19
CASSISERLAKNIQYF
>TRBJ1-2|TRBV19
CASREGTSHYGYTF
>TRBJ2-5|TRBV7-9
CASSLLPSETQYF
>TRBJ2-7|TRBV7-2
CASSLGGGVAYEQYF
>TRBJ2-5|TRBV29-1
CSVAKGAVQEAQYF
>TRBJ2-1|TRBV14
CASSRGLAGVNEQFF
>TRBJ2-2|TRBV24-1
CATTAGKTGELFF
>TRBJ2-7|TRBV28
CASSLHRDSETYEQYF
>TRBJ2-7|TRBV6-5
CASGSTGTGGYEQYF
>TRBJ2-7|TRBV20-1
CSALRGLYEQYF
>TRBJ2-7|TRBV6-1
CASSDIGLAGGRYEQYF
>TRBJ2-7|TRBV6-2/TRBV6-3
CASSYSLAALPAYEQYF